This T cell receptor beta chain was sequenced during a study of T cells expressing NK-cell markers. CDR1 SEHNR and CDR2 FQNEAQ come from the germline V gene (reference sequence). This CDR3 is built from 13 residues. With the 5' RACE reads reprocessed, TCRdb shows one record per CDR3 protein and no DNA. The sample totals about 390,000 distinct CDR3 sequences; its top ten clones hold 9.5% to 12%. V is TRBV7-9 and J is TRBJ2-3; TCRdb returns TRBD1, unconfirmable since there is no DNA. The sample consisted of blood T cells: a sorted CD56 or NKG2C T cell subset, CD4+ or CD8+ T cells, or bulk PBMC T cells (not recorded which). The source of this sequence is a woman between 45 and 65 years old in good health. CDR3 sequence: CASSLGGAWTQYF.